These 6 T cell receptor beta chains came from one sample sequenced in a study of T cell repertoires in cytomegalovirus infection. TCRdb re-derived calls from the reads in MiXCR, one entry per CDR3 protein. This sample has about 770,000 distinct CDR3 sequences, with about 27% found just once. The antigens of these receptors remain unknown. The starting material was cultured CD8+ T cells from PBMCs, obtained from culture after CMV antigen stimulation. These receptors all stem from a human donor in good health (CMV status not recorded). Some clones in this sample may be carry-over from other donors' samples.

This clonotype showed up just a few times. The chain has TRBV7-8 and TRBJ1-2, with 12 bases aligning to TRBD1. V was clipped by 4 bases and J by 4 bases; unmatched bases: 7. This CDR3 spans 16 amino acids. Germline V CDR1 and CDR2: SGHVS, FQNEAQ. The CDR3 nucleotides are TGTGCCAGCAGCTCGGGACAGGGGGCGGGGGGCTATGGCTACACCTTC. It codes for CASSSGQGAGGYGYTF.

This clonotype was counted between two and nine times. The gene calls are TRBV29-1 and TRBJ2-1; 9 nucleotides align to TRBD1. The CDR3 length is 13 residues. Germline V gene sequence: CDR1 SQVTM, CDR2 ANQGSEA. Trimming cost V 3 bases and J 10 bases; bases outside gene matches: 7. CDR3 nucleotides: TGCAGCGTTGAGGGGCCCGGGACAGGGGAGCAGTTCTTC. This translates into CSVEGPGTGEQFF.

This clonotype has more than one count but fewer than ten. The V call is TRBV10-3, the J call TRBJ2-1; D call uncertain. The CDR3 contains 11 residues. Germline V CDR1 and CDR2: ENHRY, SYGVKD. Trimming stripped 2 bases from V and 5 bases from J, with 1 base between. This CDR3 reads CAISENNEQFF. Written as DNA, the CDR3 is TGTGCCATCAGTGAGAACAATGAGCAGTTCTTC.

The V call is TRBV6-1, the J call TRBJ2-7; 8 nucleotides agree with TRBD1. V lost 5 bases, J lost 7 bases, and 13 bases stayed unmatched. This CDR3 spans 15 amino acids. The V gene's germline CDR1 is MNHNS and CDR2 SASEGT. In DNA form, the CDR3 reads TGTGCCAGCAGTTCATGGGGGCAGGGGGCAGGGGAGCAGTACGTC. Its protein product is CASSSWGQGAGEQYV.

The rearrangement links TRBV12-3 or TRBV12-4 to TRBJ2-7, with 9 bases that match TRBD1. Unmatched junction bases numbered 7, after V lost 5 bases and J lost 2 bases. This CDR3 is 15 amino acids long. The CDR3 nucleotides read TGTGCCAGCAGTCCGGGAGGACAGGGGCCCTACGAGCAGTACGTC. As protein: CASSPGGQGPYEQYV.

This sequence joins TRBV18 and TRBJ2-7; 8 bases map to TRBD1. Germline values: CDR1 KGHSH, CDR2 LQKENI. CDR3 length: 14 amino acids. After removal of 6 bases from V and 4 bases from J, the junction contained 8 bases not matched to a gene. The DNA for the CDR3 is TGTGCCAGCTCTACCGGGACAGGATTGTACGAGCAGTACGTC. It translates to CASSTGTGLYEQYV.